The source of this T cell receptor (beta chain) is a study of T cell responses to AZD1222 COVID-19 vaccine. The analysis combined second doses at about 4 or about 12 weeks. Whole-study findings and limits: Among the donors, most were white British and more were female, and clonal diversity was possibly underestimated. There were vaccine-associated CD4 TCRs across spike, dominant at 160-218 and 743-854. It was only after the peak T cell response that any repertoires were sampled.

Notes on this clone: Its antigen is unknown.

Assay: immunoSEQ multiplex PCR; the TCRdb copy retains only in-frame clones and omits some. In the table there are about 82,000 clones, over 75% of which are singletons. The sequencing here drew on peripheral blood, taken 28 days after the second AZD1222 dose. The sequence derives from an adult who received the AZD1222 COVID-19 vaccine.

The CDR3 DNA follows: TGTGCCAGCAGCGACCGGGGTTCGCAGATGGGTGAGACCCAGTACTTC. It is translated as CASSDRGSQMGETQYF. V usage is TRBV9 and J usage is TRBJ2-5; a possible D gene is TRBD2 (5 bases). The CDR3 extends over 16 amino acids. Germline lookup yields CDR1 SGDLS and CDR2 YYNGEE. The V end was cut by 3 bases, the J end by 5 bases, with 20 bases between.